These 8 T cell receptor beta chains originate from one sample sequenced in a study of T cell responses to AZD1222 COVID-19 vaccine. Sequencing was performed with immunoSEQ multiplex PCR; in TCRdb, only in-frame clones are kept and a portion is missing. The data show 140,000 to 150,000 clones, approximately 90% seen once. Sequencing used peripheral blood, obtained on day 0 of AZD1222 vaccination. The origin of the receptors is an adult in good health.

This clone was seen a single time. CDR3 loop: CATSRLQGGNEKLFF. CDR3 DNA sequence: TGTGCCACCAGCAGACTACAGGGGGGTAATGAAAAACTGTTTTTT. The gene calls are TRBV15 and TRBJ1-4, with TRBD1 matching 8 bases. CDR3 size: 15 residues. The J segment lost 4 bases and the V segment lost 2 bases, leaving 3 bases of the junction unmatched. Germline V CDR1 and CDR2: LNHNV, YYDKDF (reference sequence).

This rearrangement joins TRBV5-4 to TRBJ2-1, with 7 bases lining up with TRBD2. Per the germline V gene, CDR1 is SGHNT and CDR2 is YYREEE (reference sequence). The CDR3 is made up of 14 amino acids. Trimming cost V 0 bases and J 8 bases; bases outside gene matches: 5. The CDR3 protein is CASSLVSRGDEQFF. The CDR3 bases are TGTGCCAGCAGCTTGGTGTCTCGGGGGGATGAGCAGTTCTTC.

This clone was seen a few times. V and J are TRBV2 and TRBJ1-5; possibly TRBD1 for D (5 bases). This CDR3 is built from 14 residues. The V end was cut by 3 bases, the J end by 5 bases, with 11 bases between. Per the germline V gene, CDR1 is SNHLY and CDR2 is FYNNEI. CDR3 coding DNA: TGTGCCAGCAGTGACAGGGCGTTGTATCAGCCCCAGCATTTT. Its translation: CASSDRALYQPQHF.

The chain joins TRBV11-2 to TRBJ1-2; no clear D gene. The CDR3 extends over 12 amino acids. V lost 3 bases and J 8 bases, leaving 10 bases between the germline ends. Germline V gene sequence: CDR1 SGHAT, CDR2 FQNNGV. The CDR3: CASSFWAGGYTF. CDR3 nucleotides: TGTGCCAGCAGCTTCTGGGCGGGGGGCTACACCTTC.

As DNA, the CDR3 is TGTGCCAGCAGCCGATCCTATGCGGGAAATGAGCAGTTCTTC. Its protein is CASSRSYAGNEQFF. V is TRBV28 and J is TRBJ2-1; tentatively, D is TRBD2 (6 bases). This CDR3 has 14 amino acids. CDR1 MDHEN and CDR2 SYDVKM come from the germline V gene. V was trimmed by 6 bases and J by 7 bases, leaving 16 bases between them. The entire variable domain, with the rest obtained from reference TRBV28 and TRBJ2-1, is as follows: DVKVTQSSRYLVKRTGEKVFLECVQDMDHENMFWYRQDPGLGLRLIYFSYDVKMKEKGDIPEGYSVSREKKERFSLILESASTNQTSMYLCASSRSYAGNEQFFGPGTRLTVL.

This sequence joins TRBV7-9 and TRBJ1-5; D unresolved. The CDR3 length is 14 residues. Germline loops: CDR1 SEHNR, CDR2 FQNEAQ (reference sequence). V dropped 1 base and J dropped 2 bases, with 6 bases sitting between them. CDR3 in amino acids: CASSLVGGNQPQHF. In DNA form, the CDR3 reads TGTGCCAGCAGCTTAGTTGGGGGCAATCAGCCCCAGCATTTT.

This chain joins TRBV27 and TRBJ1-2, with D perhaps matching TRBD1 (5 bases). V was clipped by 2 bases and J by 3 bases, with 7 bases between them. CDR1 is MNHEY and CDR2 is SMNVEV in the germline V gene (reference sequence). The CDR3 sequence is 13 residues long. The CDR3 coding sequence is TGTGCCAGCAGTTTAGGGGGACACTATGGCTACACCTTC. The encoded protein is CASSLGGHYGYTF.

The J gene is TRBJ2-7, the V gene TRBV7-8; 10 bases are shared with TRBD1. CDR1 SGHVS and CDR2 FQNEAQ come from the germline V gene. Unmatched junction bases numbered 7, after V lost 5 bases and J lost 3 bases. The CDR3 contains 15 residues. The CDR3 bases are TGTGCCAGCAGCCAAAAGGGACAGGGGCTCTACGAGCAGTACTTC. Translating gives CASSQKGQGLYEQYF.